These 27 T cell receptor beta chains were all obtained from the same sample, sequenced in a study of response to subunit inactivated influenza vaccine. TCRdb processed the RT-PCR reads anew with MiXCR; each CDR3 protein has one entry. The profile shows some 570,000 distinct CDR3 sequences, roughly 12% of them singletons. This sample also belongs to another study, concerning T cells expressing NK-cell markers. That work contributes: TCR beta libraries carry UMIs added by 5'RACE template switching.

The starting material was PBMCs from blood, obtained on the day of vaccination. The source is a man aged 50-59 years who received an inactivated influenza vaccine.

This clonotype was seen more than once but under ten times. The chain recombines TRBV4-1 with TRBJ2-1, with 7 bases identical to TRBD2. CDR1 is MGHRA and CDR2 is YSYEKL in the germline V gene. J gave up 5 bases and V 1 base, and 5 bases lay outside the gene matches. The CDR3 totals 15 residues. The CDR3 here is CASSQAGGKNNEQFF. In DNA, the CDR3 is TGCGCCAGCAGCCAAGCGGGAGGAAAAAACAATGAGCAGTTCTTC.

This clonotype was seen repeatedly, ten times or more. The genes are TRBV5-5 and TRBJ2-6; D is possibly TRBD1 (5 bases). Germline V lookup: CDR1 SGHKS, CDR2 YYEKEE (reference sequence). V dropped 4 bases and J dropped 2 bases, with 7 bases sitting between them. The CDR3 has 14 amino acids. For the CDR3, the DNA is TGTGCCAGCAGCCGGACAACTGGGGCCAACGTCCTGACTTTC. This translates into CASSRTTGANVLTF.

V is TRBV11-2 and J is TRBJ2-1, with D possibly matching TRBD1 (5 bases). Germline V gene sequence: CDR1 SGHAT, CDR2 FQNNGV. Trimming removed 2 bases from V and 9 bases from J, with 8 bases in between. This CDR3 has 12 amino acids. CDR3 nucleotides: TGTGCCAGCAGCTTACCAGGGCTTGAGCAGTTCTTC. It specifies CASSLPGLEQFF.

In nucleotides, the CDR3 is TGTGCCAGCAGTGAATTGTGGGGTGGGGAGAAAGAGACCCAGTACTTC. It translates to CASSELWGGEKETQYF. The chain carries TRBV6-1 and TRBJ2-5; maybe TRBD2 (5 bases). Germline V gene lookup returns CDR1 MNHNS and CDR2 SASEGT. V was pared by 2 bases and J by 3 bases, with 16 bases between. The CDR3 totals 16 residues.

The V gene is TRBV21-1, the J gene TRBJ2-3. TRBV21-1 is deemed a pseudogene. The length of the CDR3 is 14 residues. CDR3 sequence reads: CASRPIKVADTQYF. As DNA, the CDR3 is TGTGCCAGCAGACCAATTAAGGTCGCAGATACGCAGTATTTT.

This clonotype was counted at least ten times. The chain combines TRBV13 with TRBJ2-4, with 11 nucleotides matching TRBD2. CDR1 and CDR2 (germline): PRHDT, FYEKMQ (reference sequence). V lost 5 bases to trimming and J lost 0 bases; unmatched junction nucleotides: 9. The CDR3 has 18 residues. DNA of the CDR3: TGTGCCAGCAGCGCCTTGGGACTAGCGGAACTAGCCAAAAACATTCAGTACTTC. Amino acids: CASSALGLAELAKNIQYF.

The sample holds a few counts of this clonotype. In DNA form, the CDR3 reads TGCAGTGCTGTACAGGATAACTACGAGCAGTACTTC. Translated: CSAVQDNYEQYF. V and J are TRBV20-1 and TRBJ2-7; a weak D match, TRBD1 (5 bases). Trimming took 5 bases from V and 3 from J, leaving 11 bases between them. CDR3 size: 12 residues. Germline V lookup: CDR1 DFQATT, CDR2 SNEGSKA (reference sequence).

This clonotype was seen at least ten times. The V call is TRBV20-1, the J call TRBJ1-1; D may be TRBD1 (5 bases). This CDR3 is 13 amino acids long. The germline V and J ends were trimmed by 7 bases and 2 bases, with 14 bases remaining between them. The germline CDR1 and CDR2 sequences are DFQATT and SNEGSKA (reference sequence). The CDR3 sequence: CSGSTASNTEAFF. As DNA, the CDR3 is TGCAGTGGTTCGACAGCTTCCAACACTGAAGCTTTCTTT.

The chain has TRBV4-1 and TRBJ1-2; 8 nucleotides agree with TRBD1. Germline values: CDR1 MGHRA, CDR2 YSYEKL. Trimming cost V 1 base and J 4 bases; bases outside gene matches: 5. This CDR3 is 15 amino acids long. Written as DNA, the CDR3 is TGCGCCAGCAGCCAAGTCGGACAGGGTATCTATGGCTACACCTTC. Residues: CASSQVGQGIYGYTF.

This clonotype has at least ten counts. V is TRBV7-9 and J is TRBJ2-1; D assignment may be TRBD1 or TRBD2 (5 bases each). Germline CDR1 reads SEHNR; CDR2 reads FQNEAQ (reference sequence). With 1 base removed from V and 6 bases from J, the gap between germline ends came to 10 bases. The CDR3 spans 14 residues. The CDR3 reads CASSLGGTVNEQFF. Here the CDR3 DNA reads TGTGCCAGCAGCTTAGGAGGGACGGTCAATGAGCAGTTCTTC.

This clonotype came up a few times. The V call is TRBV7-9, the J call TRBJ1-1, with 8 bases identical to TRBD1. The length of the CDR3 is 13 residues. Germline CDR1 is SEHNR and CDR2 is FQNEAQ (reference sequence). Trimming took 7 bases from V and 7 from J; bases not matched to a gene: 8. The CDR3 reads CASTDRGADEAFF. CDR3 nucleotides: TGTGCCAGCACCGACAGGGGCGCGGATGAAGCTTTCTTT. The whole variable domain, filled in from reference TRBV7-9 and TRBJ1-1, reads DTGVSQNPRHKITKRGQNVTFRCDPISEHNRLYWYRQTLGQGPEFLTYFQNEAQLEKSRLLSDRFSAERPKGSFSTLEIQRTEQGDSAMYLCASTDRGADEAFFGQGTRLTVV.

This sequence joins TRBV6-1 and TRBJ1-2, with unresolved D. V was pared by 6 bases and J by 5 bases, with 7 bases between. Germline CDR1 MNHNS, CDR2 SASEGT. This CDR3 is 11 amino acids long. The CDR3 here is CASRGGYGYTF. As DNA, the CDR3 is TGTGCCAGCAGAGGCGGGTATGGCTACACCTTC.

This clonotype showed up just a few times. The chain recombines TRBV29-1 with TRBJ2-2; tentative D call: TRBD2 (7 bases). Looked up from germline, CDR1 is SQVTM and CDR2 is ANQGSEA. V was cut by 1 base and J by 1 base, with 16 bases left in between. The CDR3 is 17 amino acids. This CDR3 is CSVEVPGGGRNTGELFF. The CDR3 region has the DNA TGCAGCGTTGAAGTTCCGGGCGGGGGCCGGAACACCGGGGAGCTGTTTTTT.

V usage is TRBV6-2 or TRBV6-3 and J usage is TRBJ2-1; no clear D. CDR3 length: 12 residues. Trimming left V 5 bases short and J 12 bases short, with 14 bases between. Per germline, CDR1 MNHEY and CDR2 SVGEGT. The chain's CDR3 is CASSPIVEVQFF. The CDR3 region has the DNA TGTGCCAGCAGTCCCATCGTTGAGGTGCAGTTCTTC.

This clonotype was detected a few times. CDR3 protein: CASSFTGSNSPLHF. The CDR3 bases are TGTGCCAGCAGTTTTACAGGGTCTAATTCACCCCTCCACTTT. The chain combines TRBV6-2 or TRBV6-3 with TRBJ1-6, with D possibly matching TRBD1 (6 bases). CDR3 length equals 14 residues. The V end was cut by 4 bases, the J end by 6 bases, with 10 bases between. Per germline, CDR1 MNHEY and CDR2 SVGEGT.

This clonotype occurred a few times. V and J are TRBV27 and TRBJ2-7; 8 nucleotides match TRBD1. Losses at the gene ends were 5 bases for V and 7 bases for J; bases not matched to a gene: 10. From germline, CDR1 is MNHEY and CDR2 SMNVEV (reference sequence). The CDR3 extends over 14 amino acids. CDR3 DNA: TGTGCCAGCAGTCCCCGGGACAGGTTTAAGGAGCAGTACTTC. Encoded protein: CASSPRDRFKEQYF.

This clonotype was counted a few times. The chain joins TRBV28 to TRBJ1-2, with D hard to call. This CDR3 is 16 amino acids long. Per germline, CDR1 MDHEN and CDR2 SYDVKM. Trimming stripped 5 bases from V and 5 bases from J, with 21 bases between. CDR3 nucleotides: TGTGCCAGCAGTACTGACGCGCGGATAACCGGGTATGGCTACACCTTC. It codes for CASSTDARITGYGYTF.

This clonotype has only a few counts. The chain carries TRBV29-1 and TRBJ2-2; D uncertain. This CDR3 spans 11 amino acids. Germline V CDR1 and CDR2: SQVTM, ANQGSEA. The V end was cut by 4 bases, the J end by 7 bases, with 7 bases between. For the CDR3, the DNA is TGCAGCGTTGTCGGCGGCGGGGAGCTGTTTTTT. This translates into CSVVGGGELFF.

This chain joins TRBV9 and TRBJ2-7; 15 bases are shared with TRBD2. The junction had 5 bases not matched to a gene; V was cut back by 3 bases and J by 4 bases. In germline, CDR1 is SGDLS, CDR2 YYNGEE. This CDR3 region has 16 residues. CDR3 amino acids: CASSGGTSGGYYEQYF. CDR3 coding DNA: TGTGCCAGCAGCGGCGGGACTAGCGGGGGGTATTACGAGCAGTACTTC.

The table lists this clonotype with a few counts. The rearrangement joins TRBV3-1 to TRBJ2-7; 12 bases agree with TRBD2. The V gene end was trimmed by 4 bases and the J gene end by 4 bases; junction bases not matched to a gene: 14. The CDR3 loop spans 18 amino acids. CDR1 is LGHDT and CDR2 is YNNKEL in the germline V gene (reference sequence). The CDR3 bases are TGTGCCAGCAGCCGATACCCCTCTAGCGGGGGGGCGGGGTACGAGCAGTACTTC. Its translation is CASSRYPSSGGAGYEQYF.

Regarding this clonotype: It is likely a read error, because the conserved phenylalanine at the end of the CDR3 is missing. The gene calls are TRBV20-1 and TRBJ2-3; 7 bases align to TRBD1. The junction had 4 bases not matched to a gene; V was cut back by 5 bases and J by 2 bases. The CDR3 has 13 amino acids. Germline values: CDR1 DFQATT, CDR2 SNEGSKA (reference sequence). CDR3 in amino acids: CSASGTATDTQYY. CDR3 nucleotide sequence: TGCAGTGCTTCGGGGACAGCCACAGATACGCAGTATTAT.

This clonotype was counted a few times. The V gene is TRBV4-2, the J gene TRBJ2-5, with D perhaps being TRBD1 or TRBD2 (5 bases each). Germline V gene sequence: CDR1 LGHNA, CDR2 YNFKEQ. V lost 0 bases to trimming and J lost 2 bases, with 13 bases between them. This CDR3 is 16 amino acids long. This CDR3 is CASSQEGPGAQETQYF. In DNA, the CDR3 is TGTGCCAGCAGCCAAGAAGGCCCCGGGGCGCAAGAGACCCAGTACTTC.

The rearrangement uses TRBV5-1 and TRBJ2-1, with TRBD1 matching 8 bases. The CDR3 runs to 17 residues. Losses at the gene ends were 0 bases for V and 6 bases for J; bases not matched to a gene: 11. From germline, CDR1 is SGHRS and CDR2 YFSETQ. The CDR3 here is CASSLAIETGAVNEQFF. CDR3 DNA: TGCGCCAGCAGCTTGGCCATCGAGACAGGGGCGGTCAATGAGCAGTTCTTC.

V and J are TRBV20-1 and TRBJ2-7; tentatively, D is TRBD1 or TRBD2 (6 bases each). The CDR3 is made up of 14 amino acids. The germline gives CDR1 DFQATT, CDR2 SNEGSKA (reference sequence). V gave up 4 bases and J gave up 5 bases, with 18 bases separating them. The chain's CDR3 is CSAKVPGAHDEQYF. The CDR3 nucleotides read TGCAGTGCTAAAGTCCCGGGGGCGCACGACGAGCAGTACTTC.

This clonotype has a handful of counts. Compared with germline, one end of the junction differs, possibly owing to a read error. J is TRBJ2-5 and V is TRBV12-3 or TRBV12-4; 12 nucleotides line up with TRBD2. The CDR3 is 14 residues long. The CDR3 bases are TGTGCCAGCAGTTTAGGACTAGCGGGAGAGGCCCAGTACTTC. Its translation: CASSLGLAGEAQYF.

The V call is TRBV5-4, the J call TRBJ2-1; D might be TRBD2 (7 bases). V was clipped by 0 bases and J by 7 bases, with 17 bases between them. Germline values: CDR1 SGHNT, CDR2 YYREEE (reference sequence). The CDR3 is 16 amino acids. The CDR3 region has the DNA TGTGCCAGCAGCTTGGCGGTGGGGGGGCCAGGAAATGAGCAGTTCTTC. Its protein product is CASSLAVGGPGNEQFF.

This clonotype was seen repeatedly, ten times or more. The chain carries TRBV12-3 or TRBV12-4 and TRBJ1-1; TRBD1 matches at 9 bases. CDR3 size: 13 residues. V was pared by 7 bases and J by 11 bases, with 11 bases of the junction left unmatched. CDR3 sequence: CASKIRTGVTAFF. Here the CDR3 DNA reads TGTGCCAGCAAGATTCGGACAGGGGTGACGGCTTTCTTT.